This TCR beta chain was sequenced during a study of shared clonotypes between healthy human individuals. Study summary: CD4 naive cells filled three plates per donor, CD4 memory three, CD8 naive two and CD8 memory one.

Whole-study results and caveats: Researchers sampled blood only, noting tissue repertoires likely differ.

Regarding this clone: Antigen specificity is unknown.

V dropped 5 bases and J dropped 2 bases, with 12 bases sitting between them. This CDR3 contains 14 residues. Per the germline V gene, CDR1 is LNHDA and CDR2 is SQIVND (reference sequence). Profiled with immunoSEQ multiplex PCR; TCRdb holds only in-frame clones, not every one. The data contain around 700,000 clones, around 73% of them singletons. Material: memory CD4+ T cells sorted from blood. Subset described: CD45RA-negative fraction. The clonotype was recovered from a woman between 25 and 40 years old in good health. V usage is TRBV19 and J usage is TRBJ1-1, with a possible D match to TRBD1 (5 bases). Here the CDR3 reads CASSAKGVNTEAFF. The CDR3 nucleotides are TGTGCCAGTAGTGCCAAAGGGGTTAACACTGAAGCTTTCTTT.